This T cell receptor (beta chain) was retrieved from a study of cytotoxic CD8 clonotypes in ibrutinib-treated CLL. Study information: Within the patient group, 11 were relapsed/refractory and some 14 treatment-naive, and around 17 were IGHV unmutated.

Comments on this clone: Antigen unknown.

The repertoire was sequenced with immunoSEQ multiplex PCR; TCRdb's copy has only in-frame clones and lacks some. The top ten clones hold about 44% of a sample with about 14,000 clones, almost 65% of them seen once. The study, taken as a whole, reports: Clonality rose at ibrutinib response and fell back toward baseline at progression.

Trimming removed 3 bases at V and 0 bases at J, with 6 bases between. The CDR3 totals 15 residues. CDR1 and CDR2 (germline): LNHDA, SQIVND (reference sequence). This clonotype originated in a human donor with chronic lymphocytic leukemia. The gene calls are TRBV19 and TRBJ2-6; no definite D call. The source was PBMCs, collected before ibrutinib treatment. The CDR3 sequence is CASSIMSSGANVLTF. The DNA for the CDR3 is TGTGCCAGTAGTATTATGTCCTCTGGGGCCAACGTCCTGACTTTC.